The sequence of this T cell receptor beta chain was determined in a study of early T cells in non-severe SARS-CoV-2 infection. Study context: Sequencing targeted bulk RNA from unsorted whole blood, leaving chains unpaired. Study-wide points: Anti-spike CD8 responses were favored in VDJdb matching, and private and CD4 specificities were missed.

V was clipped by 5 bases and J by 7 bases; unmatched bases: 12. CDR3 length: 15 amino acids. The germline CDR1 and CDR2 sequences are SGHTA and FQGNSA. This clonotype has a handful of counts. What it binds is unknown. Each cDNA molecule carried a unique molecular identifier. TCRdb independently ran MiXCR on the 5' RACE reads; one entry per CDR3 protein. Among over 70,000 distinct CDR3 sequences listed, approximately 15% were seen once. The chain combines TRBV7-2 with TRBJ1-2; 8 bases agree with TRBD1. This TCR was sampled from an adult who was a healthcare worker with PCR-confirmed SARS-CoV-2 infection or an uninfected control (not recorded which). Specimen: whole blood, collected at baseline. CDR3 nucleotides: TGTGCCAGCAGCCCCTTCTCGACAGGGGAGGGTGGCTACACCTTC. Translated: CASSPFSTGEGGYTF.